This T cell receptor beta chain derives from a study of blood T cell repertoires in COVID-19. Study at large: Acute-phase and convalescent COVID-19 samples originated in the United States, Italy and Spain. Nucleic acid was either cDNA or gDNA, and it came from T cells, B-cell-depleted T cells, or PBMCs.

In the authors' workflow: Reference gene primer amplification yielded estimated nucleated cell counts. Libraries were prepared by immunoSEQ multiplex PCR; TCRdb keeps only in-frame clonotypes and omits some of them. The V and J calls and clone size were taken over from that table, and D and trimming were inferred from the DNA. The data contain 350,000 to 500,000 clones, around 90% of them singletons. CDR1 is SGHRS, CDR2 YFSETQ, per germline. V lost 5 bases, J lost 8 bases, and 7 bases stayed unmatched. This CDR3 is built from 14 residues. The sequence was obtained from a man aged 18 to 30 with COVID-19, enrolled during active disease. Sequencing used peripheral blood. The chain has TRBV5-1 and TRBJ2-3, with TRBD2 matching 11 bases. DNA for the CDR3: TGCGCCAGCAGTTTTGAAGGGACTAGCGGTACGCAGTATTTT. Protein sequence: CASSFEGTSGTQYF.